These 25 T cell receptor beta chains share one sample of origin, sequenced in a study of naive and memory T cell subsets. Ligated cDNA underwent four rounds of PCR with nested alpha and beta constant region primers and SP2. TCRdb called the UMI-ligation and nested PCR reads again in MiXCR, with one record for every CDR3 protein. The table records over 11,000 distinct CDR3 sequences, 4% to 6.5% of them present only once. Noted treatment: skin biopsy from PPD injection site in Mantoux-positive individual. The library had UMIs added by 3' ligation of an oligonucleotide to TCR cDNA. This sample comprised skin, obtained from a tuberculin skin test site. Receptors originate from an adult in good health.

This clonotype is labeled as medium-sized (0.01 to 0.1%). V is TRBV2 and J is TRBJ2-7, with TRBD1 matching 7 bases. This CDR3 is built from 13 residues. The V gene end was trimmed by 10 bases and the J gene end by 3 bases; junction bases not matched to a gene: 9. Per germline, CDR1 SNHLY and CDR2 FYNNEI. CDR3 sequence (DNA): TGTGCCATACTCCGGGACAGAGACTACGAGCAGTACTTC. It translates to CAILRDRDYEQYF.

Only a few counts were recorded for this clonotype. The rearrangement links TRBV7-2 to TRBJ2-3; D remains unclear. Germline V gives CDR1 SGHTA, CDR2 FQGNSA. This CDR3 is built from 12 residues. V lost 5 bases and J 4 bases, leaving 7 bases between the germline ends. The DNA for the CDR3 is TGTGCCAGCAGCCTCAAACCAGATACGCAGTATTTT. Translation gives CASSLKPDTQYF. Based on the CDR3 plus reference TRBV7-2 and TRBJ2-3, the full variable domain is GAGVSQSPSNKVTEKGKDVELRCDPISGHTALYWYRQSLGQGLEFLIYFQGNSAPDKSGLPSDRFSAERTGGSVSTLTIQRTQQEDSAVYLCASSLKPDTQYFGPGTRLTVL.

There are many counts of this clonotype. The chain uses TRBV19 and TRBJ1-1, with TRBD1 matching 9 bases. This CDR3 spans 17 amino acids. CDR1 and CDR2 (germline): LNHDA, SQIVND (reference sequence). The junction had 16 bases not matched to a gene; V was cut back by 6 bases and J by 5 bases. CDR3 region: CASSPTPGQGVLTEAFF. The CDR3 DNA reads TGTGCCAGTAGCCCGACACCGGGACAGGGTGTTTTGACTGAAGCTTTCTTT.

CDR3 nucleotides: TGTGCCAGCAGGGGAGGGGGGACAGGCAATGAAAAACTGTTTTTT. Translation: CASRGGGTGNEKLFF. The chain recombines TRBV2 with TRBJ1-4, with 8 positions matching TRBD1. Germline trimming cut 6 bases from V and 5 bases from J; bases unmatched to any gene: 8. Per the germline V gene, CDR1 is SNHLY and CDR2 is FYNNEI. The CDR3 has 15 amino acids.

This clonotype was detected many times. This chain joins TRBV27 and TRBJ2-1, with D perhaps TRBD1 (5 bases). This CDR3 is 14 amino acids long. Germline lookup yields CDR1 MNHEY and CDR2 SMNVEV (reference sequence). The ends were cut back, 5 bases at V and 0 bases at J, with 8 bases in the middle. CDR3 amino acids: CASSTTGSYNEQFF. The CDR3 DNA sequence: TGTGCCAGCAGTACAACAGGCTCCTACAATGAGCAGTTCTTC.

This clonotype was found many times. This chain uses TRBV19 with TRBJ1-2; the D is unclear. Germline CDR1 is LNHDA and CDR2 is SQIVND (reference sequence). Between the trimmed V and J ends, which lost 3 bases and 5 bases, there was a span of 13 bases. The CDR3 is 14 residues long. CDR3 in amino acids: CASSIYSYLYGYTF. The CDR3 bases are TGTGCCAGTAGTATCTACAGCTATCTGTATGGCTACACCTTC. The full variable domain, completed using reference TRBV19 and TRBJ1-2, is DGGITQSPKYLFRKEGQNVTLSCEQNLNHDAMYWYRQDPGQGLRLIYYSQIVNDFQKGDIAEGYSVSREKKESFPLTVTSAQKNPTAFYLCASSIYSYLYGYTFGSGTRLTVV.

This clonotype qualifies as medium-sized (0.01 to 0.1%). The rearrangement links TRBV29-1 to TRBJ2-3; TRBD2 matches at 10 bases. With V trimmed by 4 bases and J by 2 bases, 6 bases remained unmatched. This CDR3 has 15 residues. Germline-derived CDR1 and CDR2 are SQVTM and ANQGSEA. CDR3 sequence (DNA): TGCAGCGTTGTTCCCAGCGGGGGGGCCACAGATACGCAGTATTTT. It translates to CSVVPSGGATDTQYF.

This clonotype occurred many times. V gene TRBV18 combines with J gene TRBJ1-6; 11 bases are a match to TRBD1. The J segment lost 7 bases and the V segment lost 0 bases, leaving 5 bases of the junction unmatched. Germline assignment: CDR1 KGHSH and CDR2 LQKENI. This CDR3 is 17 amino acids long. This CDR3 reads CASSPPGQGVGNSPLHF. CDR3 in DNA: TGTGCCAGCTCACCACCGGGACAGGGGGTAGGGAATTCACCCCTCCACTTT. The full variable domain, completed using reference TRBV18 and TRBJ1-6, is NAGVMQNPRHLVRRRGQEARLRCSPMKGHSHVYWYRQLPEEGLKFMVYLQKENIIDESGMPKERFSAEFPKEGPSILRIQQVVRGDSAAYFCASSPPGQGVGNSPLHFGNGTRLTVT.

The rearrangement links TRBV30 to TRBJ1-2; D is possibly TRBD1 (5 bases). The CDR3 loop spans 14 amino acids. Per germline, CDR1 GTSNPN and CDR2 SVGIG (reference sequence). Trimming left V 3 bases short and J 0 bases short, with 11 bases between. The CDR3 region is CAWSLPTANYGYTF. The DNA for the CDR3 is TGTGCCTGGAGCCTTCCGACAGCTAACTATGGCTACACCTTC.

Many counts were recorded for this clonotype. The chain employs TRBV20-1 and TRBJ1-6; 10 bases line up with TRBD1. V was pared by 1 base and J by 10 bases, with 10 bases of the junction left unmatched. The germline V gene has CDR1 DFQATT and CDR2 SNEGSKA (reference sequence). This CDR3 contains 16 residues. The CDR3 sequence: CSARAPGDRGESPLHF. The CDR3 DNA is TGCAGTGCTAGAGCCCCGGGGGACAGGGGTGAATCACCCCTCCACTTT.

This clonotype came up many times. The chain is built from TRBV20-1 and TRBJ2-1; D possibly corresponds to TRBD2 (5 bases). The V gene's germline CDR1 is DFQATT and CDR2 SNEGSKA (reference sequence). V shed 4 bases and J shed 10 bases, with 17 bases lying between them. The CDR3 sequence is 13 residues long. The CDR3 DNA sequence: TGCAGTGCTACAAGGACTGCCTTATGGGAGCAGTTCTTC. It yields the protein CSATRTALWEQFF.

As DNA, the CDR3 is TGTGCCAGTAGTACAGGGGGCAGGCCCCAGCATTTT. It translates to CASSTGGRPQHF. The V and J genes are TRBV19 and TRBJ1-5; TRBD1 matches at 8 bases. Germline V gene sequence: CDR1 LNHDA, CDR2 SQIVND (reference sequence). The CDR3 consists of 12 residues. V dropped 4 bases and J dropped 9; count of bases not matched to a gene: 2. Filled out from reference TRBV19 and TRBJ1-5, the complete variable domain reads DGGITQSPKYLFRKEGQNVTLSCEQNLNHDAMYWYRQDPGQGLRLIYYSQIVNDFQKGDIAEGYSVSREKKESFPLTVTSAQKNPTAFYLCASSTGGRPQHFGDGTRLSIL.

This clonotype has just one count. This may be a read error: a much more frequent sequence differs by one nucleotide. This chain joins TRBV5-1 and TRBJ2-3; D is possibly TRBD2 (5 bases). The length of the CDR3 is 15 residues. Trimming took 4 bases from V and 2 from J, leaving 14 bases between them. CDR1 is SGHRS and CDR2 is YFSETQ in the germline V gene. CDR3 residues: CASSALGETTDTQYF. The DNA of the CDR3 is TGCGCCAGCAGCGCGCTCGGGGAGACCACAGATACGCAGTATTTT.

This clonotype is deemed medium-sized (0.01 to 0.1%). The chain couples TRBV28 to TRBJ1-5, with D unclear. Germline V gene lookup returns CDR1 MDHEN and CDR2 SYDVKM. Trimming stripped 4 bases from V and 9 bases from J, with 22 bases between. CDR3 length equals 16 residues. Here the CDR3 reads CASSWGAIPGVRPQHF. CDR3 sequence (DNA): TGTGCCAGCAGTTGGGGTGCTATTCCCGGCGTCAGGCCCCAGCATTTT.

The rearrangement uses TRBV11-1 and TRBJ2-6; D ambiguous. The germline V gene has CDR1 SGHAT and CDR2 FQDESV (reference sequence). The CDR3 loop spans 16 amino acids. V dropped 5 bases and J dropped 4 bases, with 15 bases sitting between them. Here the CDR3 DNA reads TGTGCCAGCAGCCCAGGCCAAGGGAACGGGGCCAACGTCCTGACTTTC. Protein product: CASSPGQGNGANVLTF.

The chain employs TRBV19 and TRBJ2-1; the D gene could be TRBD1 or TRBD2 (5 bases each). The length of the CDR3 is 14 residues. CDR1 is LNHDA and CDR2 is SQIVND in the germline V gene (reference sequence). Trimming stripped 1 base from V and 7 bases from J, with 11 bases between. This CDR3 reads CASSIVRGRNEQFF. The CDR3 nucleotides read TGTGCCAGTAGTATAGTGAGGGGAAGGAATGAGCAGTTCTTC. The entire variable domain, with the rest obtained from reference TRBV19 and TRBJ2-1, is as follows: DGGITQSPKYLFRKEGQNVTLSCEQNLNHDAMYWYRQDPGQGLRLIYYSQIVNDFQKGDIAEGYSVSREKKESFPLTVTSAQKNPTAFYLCASSIVRGRNEQFFGPGTRLTVL.

By frequency in the sample, this clonotype is medium-sized. The rearrangement links TRBV29-1 to TRBJ2-3; 8 positions agree with TRBD1. The CDR3 totals 12 residues. V was clipped by 6 bases and J by 1 base; unmatched bases: 0. Looked up from germline, CDR1 is SQVTM and CDR2 is ANQGSEA. The CDR3 loop is CSVTGGTDTQYF. CDR3 sequence (DNA): TGCAGCGTGACAGGGGGCACAGATACGCAGTATTTT.

This clonotype was counted at least ten times. The chain carries TRBV13 and TRBJ2-3, with 8 bases fitting TRBD2. The CDR3 covers 15 residues. Germline V gene sequence: CDR1 PRHDT, CDR2 FYEKMQ (reference sequence). The V and J ends lost 0 bases and 5 bases, in that order; junction bases with no gene match: 4. As DNA, the CDR3 is TGTGCCAGCAGCTTAGGGGGACTAGGGGAAGATACGCAGTATTTT. Its translation: CASSLGGLGEDTQYF.

This clonotype was counted ten times or more. This chain joins TRBV20-1 and TRBJ2-5; 7 nucleotides align to TRBD2. Germline V lookup: CDR1 DFQATT, CDR2 SNEGSKA (reference sequence). Unmatched junction bases numbered 13, after V lost 6 bases and J lost 3 bases. This CDR3 spans 15 amino acids. The CDR3 reads CSAPPWAGVKETQYF. The CDR3 DNA follows: TGCAGTGCCCCCCCTTGGGCGGGGGTCAAAGAGACCCAGTACTTC.

By share, this clonotype counts as large. The chain employs TRBV28 and TRBJ2-3; D possibly corresponds to TRBD1 (6 bases). Trimming took 1 base from V and 4 from J, leaving 15 bases between them. This CDR3 has 16 residues. Germline CDR1 MDHEN, CDR2 SYDVKM. The CDR3 DNA reads TGTGCCAGCAGTTTATCCAGGGGTGAGGAAGCAGATACGCAGTATTTT. Translating it yields CASSLSRGEEADTQYF.

In its sample, this clonotype is medium-sized (0.01 to 0.1%). V usage is TRBV29-1 and J usage is TRBJ2-7; D might be TRBD1 (6 bases). The V end was cut by 6 bases, the J end by 3 bases, with 12 bases between. Germline V gives CDR1 SQVTM, CDR2 ANQGSEA. This CDR3 region has 12 residues. The CDR3 is CSVVQGIYEQYF. The CDR3 region has the DNA TGCAGCGTAGTGCAGGGGATCTACGAGCAGTACTTC.

The chain uses TRBV18 and TRBJ1-1; D is unclear. Germline V CDR1 and CDR2: KGHSH, LQKENI. The V end lost 1 base, the J end lost 2 bases, and 8 bases lay between the germline ends. The CDR3 has 14 residues. CDR3 sequence reads: CASSPLKDNTEAFF. CDR3 nucleotide sequence: TGTGCCAGCTCACCACTTAAAGATAACACTGAAGCTTTCTTT.

This clonotype has at least ten counts. The genes are TRBV7-2 and TRBJ2-3, with D unresolved. Trimming shortened V by 1 base and J by 7 bases, and 6 bases separated the two germline ends. The CDR3 consists of 12 residues. Germline lookup yields CDR1 SGHTA and CDR2 FQGNSA. The CDR3 DNA reads TGTGCCAGCAGCTTAGACGTGAATACGCAGTATTTT. Protein sequence: CASSLDVNTQYF.

This clonotype was seen only a few times. V and J are TRBV7-9 and TRBJ1-1; D is unresolved. Germline-derived CDR1 and CDR2 are SEHNR and FQNEAQ (reference sequence). This CDR3 contains 17 residues. V was shortened by 4 bases and J by 1 base, with 19 bases between the two germline ends. The CDR3 region is CASSSLGYGNPNTEAFF. The CDR3 DNA is TGTGCCAGCAGCTCACTGGGGTACGGAAACCCGAACACTGAAGCTTTCTTT. The whole variable domain, remainder taken from reference TRBV7-9 and TRBJ1-1, is DTGVSQNPRHKITKRGQNVTFRCDPISEHNRLYWYRQTLGQGPEFLTYFQNEAQLEKSRLLSDRFSAERPKGSFSTLEIQRTEQGDSAMYLCASSSLGYGNPNTEAFFGQGTRLTVV.

V and J are TRBV3-1 and TRBJ2-3, with D possibly TRBD2 on 5 matching bases. Germline V lookup: CDR1 LGHDT, CDR2 YNNKEL (reference sequence). The V gene lost 2 bases and the J gene lost 1 base, with 19 bases spanning the gap. The CDR3 covers 18 residues. In DNA form, the CDR3 reads TGTGCCAGCAGCCAAACCCTGGAACTAGATAGTTGCACAGATACGCAGTATTTT. Translating it yields CASSQTLELDSCTDTQYF.